One sample yielded the 24 T cell receptor beta chains listed below, sequenced in a study of T cells in Graves' hyperthyroidism and ophthalmopathy. Authors of the study amplified TCR beta CDR3 regions from RNA transcripts. Initially, a first-round RT-PCR of the TCR CDR3 employed the HTBI primer set. MiXCR, applied by TCRdb to the multiplex PCR reads, yields one record per CDR3 protein. Of 500,000 to 750,000 distinct CDR3 sequences listed, approximately 15% are singletons. Input material: blood. All receptors come from a woman between 18 and 30 years old with Graves' ophthalmopathy.

This clonotype has ten or more counts. V gene TRBV5-5 combines with J gene TRBJ2-1; possibly TRBD1 for D (6 bases). V dropped 0 bases and J dropped 3 bases, with 10 bases sitting between them. Germline V lookup: CDR1 SGHKS, CDR2 YYEKEE (reference sequence). This CDR3 comprises 15 residues. CDR3 loop: CASSLGGQSYNEQFF. The CDR3 DNA sequence: TGTGCCAGCAGCTTGGGCGGACAGAGCTACAATGAGCAGTTCTTC. Full variable domain (remainder filled in from reference TRBV5-5 and TRBJ2-1): DAGVTQSPTHLIKTRGQQVTLRCSPISGHKSVSWYQQVLGQGPQFIFQYYEKEERGRGNFPDRFSARQFPNYSSELNVNALLLGDSALYLCASSLGGQSYNEQFFGPGTRLTVL.

The chain recombines TRBV24-1 with TRBJ2-1, with 11 nucleotides matching TRBD1. V was pared by 10 bases and J by 9 bases, with 10 bases of the junction left unmatched. The germline gives CDR1 KGHDR, CDR2 SFDVKD. The CDR3 spans 14 residues. CDR3 protein: CATSGTGGRGEQFF. The CDR3 bases are TGTGCCACTTCCGGGACAGGGGGACGGGGTGAGCAGTTCTTC.

This clonotype has more than one count but fewer than ten. The chain has TRBV27 and TRBJ2-2; the match to TRBD2 covers 7 bases. This CDR3 is built from 20 residues. Germline V gene lookup returns CDR1 MNHEY and CDR2 SMNVEV (reference sequence). V lost 1 base and J lost 0; bases outside the gene matches: 14. The CDR3 nucleotides read TGTGCCAGCAGTTTATGGGCTTATGGGGAGGGAAGAGCGAACACCGGGGAGCTGTTTTTT. Translated: CASSLWAYGEGRANTGELFF.

This clonotype has a count of ten or more. This chain links TRBV3-1 with TRBJ2-1; 9 bases fit TRBD2. There are 14 residues in the CDR3. Trimming took 6 bases from V and 7 from J; bases not matched to a gene: 7. Germline V gene sequence: CDR1 LGHDT, CDR2 YNNKEL (reference sequence). The CDR3 loop reads CASSLSGSLNEQFF. The CDR3 nucleotides read TGTGCCAGCAGTCTTAGCGGGAGTTTAAATGAGCAGTTCTTC.

This rearrangement joins TRBV4-2 to TRBJ1-2, with 8 bases identical to TRBD1. Losses at the gene ends were 3 bases for V and 2 bases for J; bases not matched to a gene: 14. In germline, CDR1 is LGHNA, CDR2 YNFKEQ. This CDR3 has 18 residues. As DNA, the CDR3 is TGTGCCAGCAGCCAGGTTTTTGGGGGACAGGTTAAGAACTATGGCTACACCTTC. It is translated as CASSQVFGGQVKNYGYTF.

This clonotype was seen ten or more times. This sequence joins TRBV30 and TRBJ2-2; D remains ambiguous. Germline CDR1 and CDR2: GTSNPN and SVGIG (reference sequence). The V end was cut by 0 bases, the J end by 5 bases, with 7 bases between. The CDR3 is 13 residues long. CDR3 sequence reads: CAWSVEVTGELFF. The CDR3, as DNA: TGTGCCTGGAGTGTAGAGGTAACCGGGGAGCTGTTTTTT.

This clonotype was seen a few times. The chain combines TRBV6-1 with TRBJ2-3; TRBD1 matches at 11 bases. Germline V gives CDR1 MNHNS, CDR2 SASEGT. V was pared by 5 bases and J by 6 bases, with 7 bases of the junction left unmatched. The CDR3 covers 15 residues. The CDR3 reads CASSWTGGPPDTQYF. CDR3 coding DNA: TGTGCCAGCAGTTGGACAGGGGGCCCCCCGGATACGCAGTATTTT.

The chain has TRBV19 and TRBJ1-5, with TRBD1 identical over 10 bases. CDR1 and CDR2 from the germline V gene are LNHDA and SQIVND (reference sequence). The CDR3 runs 16 residues. Trimming took 1 base from V and 6 from J; bases not matched to a gene: 6. CDR3 in DNA: TGTGCCAGTAGTATAGTTCGGGACAGGGGAGCTCAGCCCCAGCATTTT. Translated: CASSIVRDRGAQPQHF.

This clonotype was observed at least ten times. V is TRBV5-1 and J is TRBJ1-2, with TRBD1 matching 7 bases. The length of the CDR3 is 14 residues. V shed 2 bases and J 4 bases; nucleotides not matched to a gene: 5. CDR1 and CDR2 (germline): SGHRS, YFSETQ. The DNA of the CDR3 is TGCGCCAGCAGCTTTGACCGGGACAGCTATGGCTACACCTTC. Translated: CASSFDRDSYGYTF.

Ten or more counts support this clonotype. V is TRBV7-9 and J is TRBJ1-1; D call uncertain. Germline CDR1 reads SEHNR; CDR2 reads FQNEAQ (reference sequence). CDR3 length equals 13 residues. Trimming shortened V by 2 bases and J by 5 bases, and 9 bases separated the two germline ends. The CDR3 coding sequence is TGTGCCAGCAGCTTAAGTGGGTTTACTGAAGCTTTCTTT. Translation gives CASSLSGFTEAFF.

This clonotype was seen only a few times. The chain employs TRBV9 and TRBJ1-4; 7 bases line up with TRBD1. Germline trimming cut 3 bases from V and 8 bases from J; bases unmatched to any gene: 10. The CDR3 has 15 amino acids. In germline, CDR1 is SGDLS, CDR2 YYNGEE. The CDR3, as DNA: TGTGCCAGCAGCGCACCGACAGACAGGGCCGAAAAACTGTTTTTT. Residues: CASSAPTDRAEKLFF.

This clonotype was observed a few times. Germline and junction disagree at one end, which may indicate a read error. The genes are TRBV7-9 and TRBJ2-3, with 12 positions matching TRBD2. Germline CDR1 reads SEHNR; CDR2 reads FQNEAQ (reference sequence). This CDR3 is built from 14 residues. This CDR3 reads CAGRGLAGTNTQYF. The CDR3 DNA reads as TGTGCCGGACGGGGACTAGCGGGCACAAATACGCAGTATTTT.

This clonotype was found many times. The chain couples TRBV27 to TRBJ2-2, with 11 bases that match TRBD2. Trimming at V came to 5 bases and at J to 3 bases, leaving 11 bases not matched to a gene. The CDR3 loop spans 18 amino acids. Germline CDR1 is MNHEY and CDR2 is SMNVEV (reference sequence). The CDR3 reads CASSPRPLLAGDTGELFF. The CDR3 DNA follows: TGTGCCAGCAGTCCACGCCCCCTACTAGCGGGAGACACCGGGGAGCTGTTTTTT.

This clonotype was observed at least ten times. The gene calls are TRBV6-2 or TRBV6-3 and TRBJ1-1; D is unclear. The V end was cut by 4 bases, the J end by 0 bases, with 6 bases between. Per the germline V gene, CDR1 is MNHEY and CDR2 is SVGEGT. CDR3 length equals 13 residues. CDR3 bases: TGTGCCAGCAGTTGGCGGATGAACACTGAAGCTTTCTTT. Translated, it gives CASSWRMNTEAFF.

The chain recombines TRBV27 with TRBJ2-2; D assignment may be TRBD1 or TRBD2 (6 bases each). The CDR3 sequence is 16 residues long. The germline V gene encodes CDR1 MNHEY and CDR2 SMNVEV (reference sequence). V was clipped by 6 bases and J by 3 bases, with 17 bases between them. The CDR3 bases are TGTGCCAGCAGACCCCCATGGGGGGCGCACACCGGGGAGCTGTTTTTT. It encodes CASRPPWGAHTGELFF.

V gene TRBV20-1 combines with J gene TRBJ2-7; 10 bases line up with TRBD2. Germline V gene sequence: CDR1 DFQATT, CDR2 SNEGSKA (reference sequence). V lost 5 bases, J lost 4 bases, and 5 bases stayed unmatched. The CDR3 extends over 13 amino acids. The CDR3 DNA reads TGCAGTGCTCCATTAGCGGGAGGATACGAGCAGTACTTC. Protein sequence: CSAPLAGGYEQYF.

This clonotype appeared many times. The chain joins TRBV20-1 to TRBJ2-2; possible D gene TRBD1, 6 bases. Germline-derived CDR1 and CDR2 are DFQATT and SNEGSKA (reference sequence). The V gene lost 1 base and the J gene lost 0 bases, with 9 bases spanning the gap. There are 15 residues in the CDR3. This CDR3 is CSARVDRSNTGELFF. The CDR3 DNA is TGCAGTGCTAGAGTGGACAGATCGAACACCGGGGAGCTGTTTTTT.

This clonotype was picked up many times. The chain recombines TRBV6-1 with TRBJ1-5; D is possibly TRBD1 (5 bases). V lost 7 bases, J lost 2 bases, and 12 bases lay in between. CDR3 length: 14 amino acids. Germline V CDR1 and CDR2: MNHNS, SASEGT. The CDR3: CASTGTYGNQPQHF. The DNA for the CDR3 is TGTGCCAGCACGGGGACCTACGGCAATCAGCCCCAGCATTTT.

This clonotype was seen a handful of times. The chain employs TRBV9 and TRBJ2-3, with 11 bases fitting TRBD2. Germline V gene sequence: CDR1 SGDLS, CDR2 YYNGEE. The CDR3 consists of 15 residues. V dropped 0 bases and J dropped 8; count of bases not matched to a gene: 5. CDR3 sequence (DNA): TGTGCCAGCAGCGTAGGAACTAGCGGGAGAGGTACGCAGTATTTT. Its translation is CASSVGTSGRGTQYF.

This clonotype has more than one count but fewer than ten. A much larger clone sits a single nucleotide away, making a read error possible. This rearrangement joins TRBV6-2 or TRBV6-3 to TRBJ2-5, with D uncertain. The V gene lost 6 bases and the J gene lost 5 bases, with 7 bases spanning the gap. Germline-derived CDR1 and CDR2 are MNHEY and SVGEGT. CDR3 length: 11 residues. The chain's CDR3 is CASSHAETQYF. As DNA, the CDR3 is TGTGCCAGCAGCCACGCGGAGACCCAGTACTTC.

Many counts were recorded for this clonotype. This rearrangement joins TRBV20-1 to TRBJ1-1; D call uncertain. The germline V and J ends were trimmed by 5 bases and 4 bases, with 17 bases remaining between them. The CDR3 is made up of 14 amino acids. Germline assignment: CDR1 DFQATT and CDR2 SNEGSKA (reference sequence). CDR3 protein: CSAWTHGMATEAFF. The CDR3 DNA is TGCAGTGCTTGGACCCATGGAATGGCCACTGAAGCTTTCTTT.

This clonotype has more than one count but fewer than ten. The rearrangement joins TRBV15 to TRBJ2-1; the match to TRBD1 covers 7 bases. V was clipped by 0 bases and J by 10 bases; unmatched bases: 3. There are 13 residues in the CDR3. The germline V gene has CDR1 LNHNV and CDR2 YYDKDF (reference sequence). CDR3 sequence (DNA): TGTGCCACCAGCAGAGATCGGGGACAGGAGCAGTTCTTC. This encodes CATSRDRGQEQFF.

This clonotype was observed many times. The CDR3 sequence is CASSPLGRNEQFF. The CDR3 DNA sequence: TGTGCCAGCAGCCCACTAGGGAGGAATGAGCAGTTCTTC. The chain has TRBV2 and TRBJ2-1, with TRBD2 as a possible D gene (6 bases). Trimming cost V 6 bases and J 7 bases, with 13 bases left between them. The CDR3 totals 13 residues. The germline V gene encodes CDR1 SNHLY and CDR2 FYNNEI.

This clonotype was seen at least ten times. J is TRBJ2-7 and V is TRBV12-3 or TRBV12-4; the match to TRBD1 covers 7 bases. J was trimmed by 5 bases and V by 6 bases; bases with no gene match: 13. There are 15 residues in the CDR3. The CDR3 here is CASRLTGTDIHEQYF. The CDR3 region has the DNA TGTGCCAGCAGACTGACAGGGACGGACATCCACGAGCAGTACTTC.